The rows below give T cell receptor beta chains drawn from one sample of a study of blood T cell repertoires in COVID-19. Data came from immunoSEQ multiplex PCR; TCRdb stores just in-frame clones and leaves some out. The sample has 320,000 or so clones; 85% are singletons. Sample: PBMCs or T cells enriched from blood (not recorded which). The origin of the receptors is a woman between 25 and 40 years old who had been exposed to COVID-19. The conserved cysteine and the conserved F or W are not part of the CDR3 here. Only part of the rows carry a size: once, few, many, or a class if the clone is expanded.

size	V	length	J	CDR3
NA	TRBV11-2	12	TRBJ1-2	ASSLDVTPYGYT
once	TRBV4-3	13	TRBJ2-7	ASSHARQGPYEQY
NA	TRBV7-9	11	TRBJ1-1	ASSLTGGTEAF
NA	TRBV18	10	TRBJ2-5	ASSPPQETQY
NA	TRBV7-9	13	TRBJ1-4	ASSKGDRDNEKLF
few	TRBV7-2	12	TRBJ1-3	ASSLTGGENTIY
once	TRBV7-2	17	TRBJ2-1	ASSPPPGQGSSLYNEQF
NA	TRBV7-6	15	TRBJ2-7	ASTPKVGGGSHYEQY
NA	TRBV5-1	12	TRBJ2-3	ASSLAGTTDTQY
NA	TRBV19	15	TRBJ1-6	ASSEGQGRSYNSPLH
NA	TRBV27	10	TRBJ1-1	ASSLRGTEAF
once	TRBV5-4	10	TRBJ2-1	ASSLIRYEQF
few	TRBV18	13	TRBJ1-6	ASSPLGQNNSPLH
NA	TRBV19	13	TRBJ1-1	ASSITGSPGTEAF
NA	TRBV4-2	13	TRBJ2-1	ASRDGQSSYNEQF
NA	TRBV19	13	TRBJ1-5	ASSWTANSNQPQH
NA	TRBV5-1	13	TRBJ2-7	ASSPRGSSSYEQY
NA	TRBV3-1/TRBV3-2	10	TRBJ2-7	ASSQEREEQY
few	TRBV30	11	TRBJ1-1	AWSGDPGQEAF
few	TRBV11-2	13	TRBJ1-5	ASSSGDRGYQPQH
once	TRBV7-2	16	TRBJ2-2	ASSSRRAGKGWTGELF
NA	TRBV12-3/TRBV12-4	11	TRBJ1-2	ASSLTANYGYT
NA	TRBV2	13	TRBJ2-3	ASRAGTSGRDTQY
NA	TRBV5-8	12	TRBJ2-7	ASSLLHSSYEQY
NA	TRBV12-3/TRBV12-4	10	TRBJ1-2	ASSFTGNGYT
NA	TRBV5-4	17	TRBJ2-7	ASKPGDSGGPASSYEQY
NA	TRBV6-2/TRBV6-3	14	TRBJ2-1	ASSYRLAGGTNEQF
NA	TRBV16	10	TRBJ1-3	ASSQTGETIY
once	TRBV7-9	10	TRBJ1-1	ASSLAGQAAF
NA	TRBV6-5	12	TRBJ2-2	ASSRDTYTGELF
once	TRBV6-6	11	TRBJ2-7	ASRVIAGDEQY
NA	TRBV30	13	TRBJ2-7	AWSSRLVKPYEQY
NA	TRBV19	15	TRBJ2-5	ASSMAPTGTYQETQY
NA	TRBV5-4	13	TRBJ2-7	ASSLLSSGSYEQY
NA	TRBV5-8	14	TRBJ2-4	ASNPVGGQAKNIQY
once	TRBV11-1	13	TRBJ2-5	ASRSDRGIRETQY
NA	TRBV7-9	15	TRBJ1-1	ASSGWTGTGIGTEAF
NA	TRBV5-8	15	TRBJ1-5	ASSRTDRVNSNQPQH
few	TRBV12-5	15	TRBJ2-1	ASGLDPGLAGLNEQF
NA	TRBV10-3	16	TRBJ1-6	AISQHRVREKENSPLH
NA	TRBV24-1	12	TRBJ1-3	ATSDSGQLDTIY
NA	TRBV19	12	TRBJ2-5	ASSMRRGQETQY
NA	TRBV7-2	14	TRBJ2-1	ASSFLAQGALNEQF
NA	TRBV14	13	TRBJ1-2	ASSQVGQGMDGYT
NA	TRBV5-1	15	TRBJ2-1	ASSFGRLAPAYNEQF
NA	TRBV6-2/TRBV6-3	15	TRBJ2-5	ASSYPSGTMGRETQY
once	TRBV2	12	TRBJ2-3	ASSDQYGTDTQY
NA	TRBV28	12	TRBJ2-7	ASSSPQPLAEQY
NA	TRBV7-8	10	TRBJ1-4	ASTRLGEKLF
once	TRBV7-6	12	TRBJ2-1	ASSPPAGDNEQF
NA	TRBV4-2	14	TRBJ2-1	ASSQGGRGYNNEQF
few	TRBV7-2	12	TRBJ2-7	ASSSYRESSEQY
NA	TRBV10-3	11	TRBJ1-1	ALRGLLDTEAF
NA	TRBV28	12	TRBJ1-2	ASSLFLQIYGYT
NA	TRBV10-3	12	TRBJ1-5	AISESRTDQPQH
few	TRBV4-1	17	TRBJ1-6	ASSQAPTAGSSYNSPLH
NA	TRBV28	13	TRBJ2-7	ASSSGLAKLYEQY
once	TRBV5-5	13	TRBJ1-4	ASSAAGSFNEKLF
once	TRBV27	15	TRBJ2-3	ASSFLGLAGGKDTQY
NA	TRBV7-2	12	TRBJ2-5	ASSPKTGLETQY